This T cell receptor beta chain was recovered during a study of T cell responses to AZD1222 COVID-19 vaccine. The method was immunoSEQ multiplex PCR; TCRdb's version includes in-frame clones alone and lacks a portion of them. The sample yields 75,000 to 95,000 clones, 80% to 95% seen once. This CDR3 has 14 amino acids. The germline V and J ends were trimmed by 1 base and 12 bases, with 16 bases remaining between them. Germline loops: CDR1 SGHTA, CDR2 FQGNSA. Material: peripheral blood, obtained 28 days after the second AZD1222 dose. The chain employs TRBV7-2 and TRBJ2-1; D is undetermined. This receptor was obtained from an adult who received the AZD1222 COVID-19 vaccine. The CDR3 nucleotides read TGTGCCAGCAGCTTAGAGGCTTCTAGAGGTGTGCAGTTCTTC. Protein: CASSLEASRGVQFF.